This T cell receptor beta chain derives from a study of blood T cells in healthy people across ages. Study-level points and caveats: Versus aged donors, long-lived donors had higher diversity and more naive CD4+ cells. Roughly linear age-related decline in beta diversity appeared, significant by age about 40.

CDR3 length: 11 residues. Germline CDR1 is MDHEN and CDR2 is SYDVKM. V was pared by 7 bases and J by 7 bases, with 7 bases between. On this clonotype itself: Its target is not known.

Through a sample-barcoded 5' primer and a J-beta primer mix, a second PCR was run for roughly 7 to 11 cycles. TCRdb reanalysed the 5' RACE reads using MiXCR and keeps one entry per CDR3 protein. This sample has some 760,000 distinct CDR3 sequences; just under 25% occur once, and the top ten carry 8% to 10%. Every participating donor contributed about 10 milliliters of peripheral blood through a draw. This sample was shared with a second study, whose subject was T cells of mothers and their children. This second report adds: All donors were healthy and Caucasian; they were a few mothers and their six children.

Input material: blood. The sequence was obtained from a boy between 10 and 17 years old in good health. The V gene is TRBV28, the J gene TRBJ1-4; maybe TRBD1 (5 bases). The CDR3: CASNRFEKLFF. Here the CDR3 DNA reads TGTGCCAGCAACAGGTTTGAAAAACTGTTTTTT.